A single sample is the source of the 2 T cell receptor beta chains below, sequenced in a study of cytomegalovirus exposure and HLA in healthy donors. PCR was performed using 60 Vbeta and 13 Jbeta primers. Assay used: immunoSEQ multiplex PCR; TCRdb lists only in-frame clones, some missing. The table lists about 130,000 clones, 73% of them singletons. Sequencing was carried out using PBMCs. The source of these receptors is a man in his sixties in good health and CMV-seropositive.

This clone has only one observation. The chain couples TRBV7-8 to TRBJ2-5; D unresolved. V lost 2 bases and J lost 5, with 12 bases in between. The length of the CDR3 is 14 residues. CDR1 SGHVS and CDR2 FQNEAQ come from the germline V gene. CDR3 region: CASSLRLVGETQYF. Here the CDR3 DNA reads TGTGCCAGCAGCTTAAGGCTAGTTGGGGAGACCCAGTACTTC. Combining the CDR3 with reference TRBV7-8 and TRBJ2-5 gives the whole variable domain GAGVSQSPRYKVAKRGQDVALRCDPISGHVSLFWYQQALGQGPEFLTYFQNEAQLDKSGLPSDRFFAERPEGSVSTLKIQRTQQEDSAVYLCASSLRLVGETQYFGPGTRLLVL.

This chain uses TRBV5-1 with TRBJ2-3; TRBD2 agrees at 9 bases. The CDR3 is made up of 17 amino acids. Germline-derived CDR1 and CDR2 are SGHRS and YFSETQ. J gave up 4 bases and V 3 bases, and 12 bases lay outside the gene matches. The chain's CDR3 is CASSSSLAAGGADTQYF. CDR3 DNA sequence: TGCGCCAGCAGCTCCTCCCTCGCGGCGGGGGGGGCAGATACGCAGTATTTT.